The rows below give T cell receptor beta chains drawn from one sample of a study of blood T cells in healthy people across ages. One entry per CDR3 protein results from TCRdb running MiXCR on the 5' RACE reads. The sample has more than 550,000 distinct CDR3 sequences, approximately 22% seen once. The sequencing input was blood. The source of these receptors is a man aged 65 to 79 in good health. Each CDR3 is given with its conserved first and last residue. A D gene is named only where the DNA matches it firmly. The size of a clone is reported for some rows only, either as once, few or many, or as a class for expanded clones.

j_gene	d_gene	abundance	v_gene	CDR3nt	CDR3aa
TRBJ1-2	.	few	TRBV27	TGTGCCAGCAGCCCAACGACCAGGGGTCGTGGAGGCTACACCTTC	CASSPTTRGRGGYTF
TRBJ2-3	.	.	TRBV20-1	TGCAGTGCTAGAGATAAGGGACTTCGCACAGATACGCAGTATTTT	CSARDKGLRTDTQYF
TRBJ1-4	.	few	TRBV29-1	TGCAGCGTTGGCCAATCAGGTGAAAAACTGTTTTTT	CSVGQSGEKLFF
TRBJ2-5	TRBD1	.	TRBV12-3/TRBV12-4	TGTGCCAGTCCCGCCCACCGACAGGGACAAGAGACCCAGTACTTC	CASPAHRQGQETQYF
TRBJ1-2	TRBD1	.	TRBV6-5	TGTGCCAGCAGCAAACAGGGGGCGGGCTATGGCTACACCTTC	CASSKQGAGYGYTF
TRBJ1-5	TRBD1	.	TRBV7-8	TGTGCCAGCAGCTTAGGACAGGGGTTCAATCAGCCCCAGCATTTT	CASSLGQGFNQPQHF
TRBJ2-5	.	.	TRBV12-3/TRBV12-4	TGTGCCAGCAGTCCGGGACGGAGGGAGACCCAGTACTTC	CASSPGRRETQYF
TRBJ2-3	TRBD2	few	TRBV4-3	TGCGCCAGCAGCCAAGATCTTGTGGCGGGAGGGGGCACAGATACGCAGTATTTT	CASSQDLVAGGGTDTQYF
TRBJ2-2	.	few	TRBV5-1	TGCGCCAGCAGCTTGATTTTTTCCGGGGAGCTGTTTTTT	CASSLIFSGELFF
TRBJ2-3	.	.	TRBV14	TGTGCCAGCAGCCAAGTTTTTCGCGATACGCAGTATTTT	CASSQVFRDTQYF
TRBJ2-1	TRBD1	.	TRBV12-3/TRBV12-4	TGTGCCAGCAGCATACAGGGGGCCATCGGTGAGCAGTTCTTC	CASSIQGAIGEQFF
TRBJ2-1	TRBD2	few	TRBV7-9	TGTGCCAGCAGACCGAGGACTAGCGCAGACAATGAGCAGTTCTTC	CASRPRTSADNEQFF
TRBJ2-3	.	.	TRBV5-1	TGCGCCAGCAGCCCTCAGGTGGGGACAGATACGCAGTATTTT	CASSPQVGTDTQYF
TRBJ1-4	.	.	TRBV29-1	TGCAGCGTTGCCGTTTCAGGAGGTGAAAAACTGTTTTTT	CSVAVSGGEKLFF
TRBJ1-3	.	.	TRBV11-2	TGTGCCAGCAGCTCTGCGGGGACATCTGGAAACACCATATATTTT	CASSSAGTSGNTIYF
TRBJ1-5	.	.	TRBV28	TGCGCCAGCAGTTTACGAGGCGGGGGAAGCGGGCAGCCCCAGCATTTT	CASSLRGGGSGQPQHF
TRBJ2-5	.	few	TRBV12-3/TRBV12-4	TGTGCCAGCAGTGCCCACCGCCAAGAGACCCAGTACTTC	CASSAHRQETQYF
TRBJ2-1	TRBD1	few	TRBV29-1	TGCAGCGTTGAAAGGACAGGGGGGCGTGAGCAGTTCTTC	CSVERTGGREQFF
TRBJ2-2	TRBD2	.	TRBV10-3	TGTGCCATCAGTGAGTGGGGACTAGCGGAGAACACCGGGGAGCTGTTTTTT	CAISEWGLAENTGELFF
TRBJ2-3	TRBD1	.	TRBV20-1	TGCAGTGGACAGGGCCTCACAGATACGCAGTATTTT	CSGQGLTDTQYF
TRBJ1-3	TRBD1	.	TRBV10-3	TGTGCCATCAAAAGGCGGGCAGGGGGATTTGCTGGAAACACCATATATTTT	CAIKRRAGGFAGNTIYF
TRBJ2-1	.	few	TRBV5-1	TGCGCCAGCAGCTTGATAAGCGGGCCCGGCTCCTACAATGAGCAGTTCTTC	CASSLISGPGSYNEQFF
TRBJ2-7	.	.	TRBV6-5	TGTGCCAGCAGTTACTCGTTCCCAGGGTCTACCTACGAGCAGTACTTC	CASSYSFPGSTYEQYF
TRBJ2-1	.	few	TRBV5-6	TGTGCCAGCAGCCTCGGGGGCGAAGAGCAGTTCTTC	CASSLGGEEQFF
TRBJ2-1	.	.	TRBV6-2/TRBV6-3	TGTGCCAGCAGTTACTCTAGGGTGGGGCCGGACAATGAGCAGTTCTTC	CASSYSRVGPDNEQFF
TRBJ2-1	.	.	TRBV27	TGTGCCAGCAGTTTACTCCGTAAGGTGAACAATGAGCAGTTCTTC	CASSLLRKVNNEQFF
TRBJ2-5	.	few	TRBV5-1	TGCGCCAGCAGCTTGGCAGACCCCATCCCGGAGACCCAGTACTTC	CASSLADPIPETQYF
TRBJ1-4	TRBD1	few	TRBV5-1	TGCGCCAGCAGCTTGGTCCCGGGACAGGAGGATGAAAAACTGTTTTTT	CASSLVPGQEDEKLFF
TRBJ1-4	.	few	TRBV11-2	TGTGCCAGCAGCCACACGGCGCTGGCGACTTCAACTGAAAAACTGTTTTTT	CASSHTALATSTEKLFF
TRBJ2-3	.	many	TRBV12-3/TRBV12-4	TGTGCCAGCACCCTCCGGGACAGCACAGATACGCAGTATTTT	CASTLRDSTDTQYF
TRBJ1-1	.	.	TRBV3-1	TGTGCCAGCAGCCACGTGGCGAACACTGAAGCTTTCTTT	CASSHVANTEAFF
TRBJ2-1	TRBD1	.	TRBV11-2	TGTGCCAGCAGGTGGACAGGGTCCAATGAGCAGTTCTTC	CASRWTGSNEQFF
TRBJ1-1	.	few	TRBV5-1	TGCGCCAGCAGCTTTGGGGGGTCCATGTCGACTGAAGCTTTCTTT	CASSFGGSMSTEAFF
TRBJ1-2	TRBD1	few	TRBV6-6	TGTGCCAGCAGTACGACAGGGGGGGAGGACTATGGCTACACCTTC	CASSTTGGEDYGYTF
TRBJ2-5	TRBD1	many	TRBV6-5	TGTGCCAGCAGTGGGAGGACAGGGGTTGGGGAGACCCAGTACTTC	CASSGRTGVGETQYF
TRBJ1-2	.	once	TRBV27	TGTGCCAGCCGCGCCTTTAGGGACTCTAACTATGGCTACACCTTC	CASRAFRDSNYGYTF
TRBJ1-5	TRBD1	many	TRBV5-1	TGCGCCAGCAGCTTGGAAGGACAGGGCAATCAGCCCCAGCATTTT	CASSLEGQGNQPQHF
TRBJ1-2	TRBD1	few	TRBV3-1	TGTGCCAGCAGCCACGGACAGGAATATGGCTACACCTTC	CASSHGQEYGYTF
TRBJ2-3	.	few	TRBV2	TGTGCCAGCAGTGGGCAGGGGTTAACAGATACGCAGTATTTT	CASSGQGLTDTQYF
TRBJ2-1	.	few	TRBV21-1	TGTGCCAGCAGAAAAAAGAGGAGGGGAGGGTACTTC	CASRKKRRGGYF
TRBJ2-2	.	.	TRBV4-3	TGCGCCAGCAGCCAAGCCCGCAGTTCCTTCGCCGGGGAGCTGTTTTTT	CASSQARSSFAGELFF
TRBJ2-3	.	.	TRBV15	TGTGCCACCAGCAGAAAGACAGATACGCAGTATTTT	CATSRKTDTQYF
TRBJ1-6	.	.	TRBV6-1	TGTGCCAGCAGTGAAGCTTCGGTCCCTTCACCCCTCCACTTT	CASSEASVPSPLHF
TRBJ2-1	TRBD1	.	TRBV11-1	TGTGCCAGCAGCATGACAGGGGTGAAGCAGTTCTTC	CASSMTGVKQFF
TRBJ1-5	.	.	TRBV20-1	TGCAGTGCCCCTAATCAAGAGCAGGGTTTTTCCAATCAGCCCCAGCATTTT	CSAPNQEQGFSNQPQHF
TRBJ2-7	.	.	TRBV10-2	TGCGCCAGCAGTAGGCCGGGTACGACCTACGAGCAGTACTTC	CASSRPGTTYEQYF
TRBJ2-1	TRBD2	few	TRBV7-9	TGTGCCAGCAGCCCCGGACTAGCGGTAGTGGAGCAGTTCTTC	CASSPGLAVVEQFF